This T cell receptor beta chain was observed in a study of CD4+ T cells in melanoma. Repertoires were generated with immunoSEQ multiplex PCR, while TCRdb's copy carries only in-frame clones and drops some. The sample records around 13,000 clones, 60% to 75% being singletons. This TCR came from a human donor with melanoma. Sample: cells from a culture (not recorded whether cultured in vitro).

The CDR3 protein is CASSRRTSGYNEQFF. The DNA of the CDR3 is TGTGCCAGCAGCCGCAGGACTAGCGGTTACAATGAGCAGTTCTTC. This sequence joins TRBV5-5 and TRBJ2-1, with 10 bases matching TRBD2. V was pared by 4 bases and J by 4 bases, with 5 bases of the junction left unmatched. CDR3 length: 15 residues. The germline gives CDR1 SGHKS, CDR2 YYEKEE (reference sequence).